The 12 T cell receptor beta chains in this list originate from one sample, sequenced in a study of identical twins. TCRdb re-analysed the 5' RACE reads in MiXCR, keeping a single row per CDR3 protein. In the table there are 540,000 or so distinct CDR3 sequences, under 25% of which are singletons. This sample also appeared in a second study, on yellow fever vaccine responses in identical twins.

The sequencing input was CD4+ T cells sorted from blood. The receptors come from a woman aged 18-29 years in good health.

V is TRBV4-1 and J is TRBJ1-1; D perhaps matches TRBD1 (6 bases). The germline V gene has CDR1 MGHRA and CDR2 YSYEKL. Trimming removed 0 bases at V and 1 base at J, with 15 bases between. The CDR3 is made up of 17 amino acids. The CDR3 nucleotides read TGCGCCAGCAGCCAAGAAAGAGGGCGGGGGCCGAACACTGAAGCTTTCTTT. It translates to CASSQERGRGPNTEAFF.

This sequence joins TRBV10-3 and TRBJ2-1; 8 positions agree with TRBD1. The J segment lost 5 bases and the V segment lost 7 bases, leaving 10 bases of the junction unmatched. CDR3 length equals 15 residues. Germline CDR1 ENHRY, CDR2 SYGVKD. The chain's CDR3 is CAITPGQGLNNEQFF. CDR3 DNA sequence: TGTGCCATCACCCCCGGACAGGGCCTTAACAATGAGCAGTTCTTC.

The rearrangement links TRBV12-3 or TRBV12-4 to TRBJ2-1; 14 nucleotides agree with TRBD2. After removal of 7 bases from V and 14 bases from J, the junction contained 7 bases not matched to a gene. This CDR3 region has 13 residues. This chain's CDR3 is CASMGLAGVGEFF. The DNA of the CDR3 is TGTGCCAGCATGGGACTAGCGGGAGTGGGCGAGTTCTTC.

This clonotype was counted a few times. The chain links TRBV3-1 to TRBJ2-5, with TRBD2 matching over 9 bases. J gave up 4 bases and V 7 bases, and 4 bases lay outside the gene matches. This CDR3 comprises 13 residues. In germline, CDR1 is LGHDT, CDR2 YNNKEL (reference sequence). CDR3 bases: TGTGCCAGCACTACTAGCGGGCCAGAGACCCAGTACTTC. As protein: CASTTSGPETQYF.

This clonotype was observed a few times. This CDR3 reads CASSESGSFSSYEQYF. The CDR3 DNA reads as TGCGCCAGCAGCGAAAGCGGGAGCTTCTCCTCCTACGAGCAGTACTTC. The gene calls are TRBV4-1 and TRBJ2-7, with 8 bases that match TRBD2. The CDR3 has 16 residues. Germline CDR1 is MGHRA and CDR2 is YSYEKL. The ends lost 5 bases at V and 0 bases at J; junction bases unmatched: 9.

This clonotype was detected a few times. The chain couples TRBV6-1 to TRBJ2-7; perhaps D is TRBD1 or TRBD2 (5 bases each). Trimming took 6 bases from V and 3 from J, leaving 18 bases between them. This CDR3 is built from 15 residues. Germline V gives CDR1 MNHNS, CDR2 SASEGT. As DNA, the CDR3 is TGTGCCAGCAGGACGATCGGGACCCCCGGCTACGAGCAGTACTTC. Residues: CASRTIGTPGYEQYF.

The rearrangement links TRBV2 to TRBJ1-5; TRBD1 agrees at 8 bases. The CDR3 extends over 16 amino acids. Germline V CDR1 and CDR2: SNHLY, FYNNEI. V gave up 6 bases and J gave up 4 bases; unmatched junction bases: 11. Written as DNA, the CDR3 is TGTGCCAGCAGAGGTATTGGACAGGGTGGAAATCAGCCCCAGCATTTT. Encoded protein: CASRGIGQGGNQPQHF.

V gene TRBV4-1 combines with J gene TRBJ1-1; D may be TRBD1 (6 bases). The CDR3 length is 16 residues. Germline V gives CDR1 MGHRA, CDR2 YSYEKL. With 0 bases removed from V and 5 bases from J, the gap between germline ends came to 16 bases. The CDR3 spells CASSQEHRGVFTEAFF. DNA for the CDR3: TGCGCCAGCAGCCAAGAGCATAGGGGGGTTTTTACTGAAGCTTTCTTT.

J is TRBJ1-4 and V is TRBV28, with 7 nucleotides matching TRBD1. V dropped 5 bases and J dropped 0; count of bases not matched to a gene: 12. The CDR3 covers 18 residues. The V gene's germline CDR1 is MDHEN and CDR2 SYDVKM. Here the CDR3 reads CASSPWTGQGATNEKLFF. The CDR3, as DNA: TGTGCCAGCAGTCCGTGGACAGGCCAGGGGGCAACTAATGAAAAACTGTTTTTT. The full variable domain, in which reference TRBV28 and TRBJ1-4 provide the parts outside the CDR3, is DVKVTQSSRYLVKRTGEKVFLECVQDMDHENMFWYRQDPGLGLRLIYFSYDVKMKEKGDIPEGYSVSREKKERFSLILESASTNQTSMYLCASSPWTGQGATNEKLFFGSGTQLSVL.

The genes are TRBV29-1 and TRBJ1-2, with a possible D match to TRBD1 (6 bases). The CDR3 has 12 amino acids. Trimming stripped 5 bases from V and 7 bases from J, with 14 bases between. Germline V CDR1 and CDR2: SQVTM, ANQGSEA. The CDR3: CSVYQGRGGYTF. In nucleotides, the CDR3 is TGCAGCGTTTATCAGGGGCGCGGTGGCTACACCTTC.

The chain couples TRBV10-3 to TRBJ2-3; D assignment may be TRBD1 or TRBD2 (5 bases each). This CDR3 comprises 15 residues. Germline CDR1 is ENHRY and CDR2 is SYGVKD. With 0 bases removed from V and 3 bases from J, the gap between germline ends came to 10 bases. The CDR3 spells CAISESGGRTDTQYF. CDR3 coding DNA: TGTGCCATCAGTGAGTCTGGGGGACGGACAGATACGCAGTATTTT.

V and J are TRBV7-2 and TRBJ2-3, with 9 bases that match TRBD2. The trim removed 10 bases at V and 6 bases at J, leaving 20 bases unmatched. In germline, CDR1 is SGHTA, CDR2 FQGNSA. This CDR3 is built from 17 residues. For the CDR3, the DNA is TGTGCCATCCCGAAGGGGGCTAGCGGGAAGGTGTGGGATACGCAGTATTTT. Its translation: CAIPKGASGKVWDTQYF.